These 18 T cell receptor beta chains were all obtained from the same sample, sequenced in a study of blood T cell repertoires in COVID-19. Only in-frame clones appear in the TCRdb table, and some are missing; sequencing was by immunoSEQ multiplex PCR. This sample has about 49,000 clones; about 85% occur once, and the top ten carry approximately 15%. Sequenced: peripheral blood. The source of these receptors is a human donor in a cohort sampled during active COVID-19.

V and J are TRBV27 and TRBJ2-2; D perhaps matches TRBD1 (6 bases). CDR3 length: 14 residues. The V and J ends lost 2 bases and 3 bases respectively, with 7 bases between them. Germline V gives CDR1 MNHEY, CDR2 SMNVEV (reference sequence). CDR3 sequence: CASSLNRDTGELFF. The CDR3 DNA follows: TGTGCCAGCAGTTTAAACAGGGACACCGGGGAGCTGTTTTTT.

The genes are TRBV18 and TRBJ2-5; 7 positions agree with TRBD2. The CDR3 totals 14 residues. V shed 0 bases and J 9 bases; nucleotides not matched to a gene: 7. The germline V gene has CDR1 KGHSH and CDR2 LQKENI. This chain's CDR3 is CASSPPQVRGAQYF. The CDR3 DNA is TGTGCCAGCTCACCACCGCAGGTCCGGGGGGCCCAGTACTTC.

In DNA form, the CDR3 reads TGTGCCACCACTCAGGGGGACTCCTACGAGCAGTACTTC. Protein: CATTQGDSYEQYF. The chain links TRBV28 to TRBJ2-7; 7 positions agree with TRBD1. Germline CDR1 reads MDHEN; CDR2 reads SYDVKM. The CDR3 has 13 amino acids. The J segment lost 0 bases and the V segment lost 10 bases, leaving 6 bases of the junction unmatched.

This clone is medium-sized in the sample. The V and J genes are TRBV19 and TRBJ1-2; D uncertain. The length of the CDR3 is 15 residues. V lost 2 bases and J 2 bases, leaving 12 bases between the germline ends. CDR1 and CDR2 (germline): LNHDA, SQIVND (reference sequence). This CDR3 is CASSILAGTNYGYTF. DNA of the CDR3: TGTGCCAGTAGTATATTAGCCGGTACAAACTATGGCTACACCTTC.

The rearrangement uses TRBV2 and TRBJ2-2; possibly TRBD2 for D (5 bases). The germline V and J ends were trimmed by 7 bases and 0 bases, with 12 bases remaining between them. The CDR3 runs to 15 residues. Germline V CDR1 and CDR2: SNHLY, FYNNEI. In nucleotides, the CDR3 is TGTGCCAGCACCGAAGAGGGATCGAACACCGGGGAGCTGTTTTTT. Residues: CASTEEGSNTGELFF.

The chain has TRBV15 and TRBJ2-1, with TRBD1 identical over 7 bases. The germline gives CDR1 LNHNV, CDR2 YYDKDF (reference sequence). V lost 3 bases, J lost 8 bases, and 10 bases stayed unmatched. The CDR3 has 15 residues. This chain's CDR3 is CATSRSWGTADEQFF. The CDR3 bases are TGTGCCACCAGCAGGAGTTGGGGGACAGCGGATGAGCAGTTCTTC.

The chain carries TRBV6-5 and TRBJ2-5; 7 bases fit TRBD1. The V segment lost 5 bases and the J segment 5 bases; nucleotides outside the gene matches: 8. The CDR3 totals 14 residues. Germline values: CDR1 MNHEY, CDR2 SVGAGI. The CDR3, as DNA: TGTGCCAGCAGTCCGGGACAGCCGCGGGAGACCCAGTACTTC. This gives the protein CASSPGQPRETQYF.

The gene calls are TRBV30 and TRBJ2-3; TRBD1 matches at 7 bases. Per germline, CDR1 GTSNPN and CDR2 SVGIG (reference sequence). The CDR3 is 14 amino acids. Trimming at V came to 2 bases and at J to 1 base, leaving 3 bases not matched to a gene. DNA for the CDR3: TGTGCCTGGAGTCGACAGGGTGGCACAGATACGCAGTATTTT. This sequence encodes CAWSRQGGTDTQYF.

The V gene is TRBV6-5, the J gene TRBJ2-2; 9 bases are a match to TRBD1. From germline, CDR1 is MNHEY and CDR2 SVGAGI. CDR3 length equals 15 residues. The chain's CDR3 is CKTGQGTLNTGELFF. CDR3 in DNA: TGTAAGACGGGACAGGGTACTTTGAACACCGGGGAGCTGTTTTTT.

V and J are TRBV7-9 and TRBJ1-2; 7 nucleotides align to TRBD1. In germline, CDR1 is SEHNR, CDR2 FQNEAQ (reference sequence). J was trimmed by 8 bases and V by 5 bases; bases with no gene match: 5. The CDR3 loop spans 12 amino acids. CDR3 in DNA: TGTGCCAGCAGCGCGGACAGGAGAGGCTACACCTTC. Its translation: CASSADRRGYTF.

The chain uses TRBV2 and TRBJ1-2; 7 nucleotides align to TRBD1. Per the germline V gene, CDR1 is SNHLY and CDR2 is FYNNEI. The J segment lost 7 bases and the V segment lost 4 bases, leaving 9 bases of the junction unmatched. The CDR3 is made up of 14 amino acids. CDR3 DNA: TGTGCCAGCAGTGCCTTACAGGGGATGGGTGGCTACACCTTC. Amino acids: CASSALQGMGGYTF.

The genes are TRBV27 and TRBJ2-3; 7 positions match TRBD1. Germline CDR1 and CDR2: MNHEY and SMNVEV (reference sequence). Losses at the gene ends were 5 bases for V and 5 bases for J; bases not matched to a gene: 13. This CDR3 is built from 16 residues. As DNA, the CDR3 is TGTGCCAGCAGTGCCCAACTAGGGGGCAGGGGAGATACGCAGTATTTT. This translates into CASSAQLGGRGDTQYF.

This clone has just one count. The chain couples TRBV7-9 to TRBJ1-1; tentatively, D is TRBD1 (5 bases). V was cut by 5 bases and J by 7 bases, with 17 bases left in between. The CDR3 length is 14 residues. Looked up from germline, CDR1 is SEHNR and CDR2 is FQNEAQ (reference sequence). CDR3 coding DNA: TGTGCCAGCAGCGCCAGGGCGTCCGGGGGTGAAGCTTTCTTT. Its translation: CASSARASGGEAFF. The entire variable domain, with the rest obtained from reference TRBV7-9 and TRBJ1-1, is as follows: DTGVSQNPRHKITKRGQNVTFRCDPISEHNRLYWYRQTLGQGPEFLTYFQNEAQLEKSRLLSDRFSAERPKGSFSTLEIQRTEQGDSAMYLCASSARASGGEAFFGQGTRLTVV.

The chain employs TRBV5-1 and TRBJ1-2; TRBD1 might be the D (5 bases). The V and J ends lost 0 bases and 5 bases respectively, with 14 bases between them. Germline CDR1 reads SGHRS; CDR2 reads YFSETQ. The CDR3 consists of 15 residues. CDR3 sequence: CASSLVAGMGYGYTF. As DNA, the CDR3 is TGCGCCAGCAGCTTGGTCGCAGGGATGGGGTATGGCTACACCTTC.

The chain combines TRBV11-2 with TRBJ1-1; tentatively, D is TRBD1 (6 bases). The germline V gene has CDR1 SGHAT and CDR2 FQNNGV. The CDR3 contains 14 residues. Between the trimmed V and J ends, which lost 1 base and 5 bases, there was a span of 11 bases. CDR3 in DNA: TGTGCCAGCAGCTTAGTTTTTAGGGGGACTGAAGCTTTCTTT. Amino acids: CASSLVFRGTEAFF. Combining the CDR3 with reference TRBV11-2 and TRBJ1-1 gives the whole variable domain EAGVAQSPRYKIIEKRQSVAFWCNPISGHATLYWYQQILGQGPKLLIQFQNNGVVDDSQLPKDRFSAERLKGVDSTLKIQPAKLEDSAVYLCASSLVFRGTEAFFGQGTRLTVV.

This chain joins TRBV6-6 and TRBJ2-1; TRBD2 agrees at 10 bases. Germline CDR1 is MNHNY and CDR2 is SVGAGI (reference sequence). This CDR3 has 16 residues. Germline trimming cut 0 bases from V and 7 bases from J; bases unmatched to any gene: 6. The CDR3 reads CASSYSTSGAQNEQFF. The CDR3 bases are TGTGCCAGCAGTTACTCTACTAGCGGGGCCCAGAATGAGCAGTTCTTC.

The rearrangement joins TRBV5-6 to TRBJ1-2, with D possibly being TRBD1 (6 bases). Deletions cut 4 bases from V and 5 bases from J, with 21 bases between. CDR1 and CDR2 from the germline V gene are SGHDT and YYEEEE. This CDR3 contains 16 residues. CDR3 in DNA: TGTGCCAGCAGCCCTCGACAGGCCCTCTGGGGATATGGCTACACCTTC. Its translation is CASSPRQALWGYGYTF.

This clone is a singleton in its sample. The genes are TRBV30 and TRBJ1-2; TRBD1 agrees at 9 bases. This CDR3 comprises 15 residues. The germline V gene encodes CDR1 GTSNPN and CDR2 SVGIG (reference sequence). Losses at the gene ends were 3 bases for V and 3 bases for J; bases not matched to a gene: 8. This chain's CDR3 is CAWSTDRGIYYGYTF. As DNA, the CDR3 is TGTGCCTGGAGCACTGACAGGGGGATCTACTATGGCTACACCTTC.